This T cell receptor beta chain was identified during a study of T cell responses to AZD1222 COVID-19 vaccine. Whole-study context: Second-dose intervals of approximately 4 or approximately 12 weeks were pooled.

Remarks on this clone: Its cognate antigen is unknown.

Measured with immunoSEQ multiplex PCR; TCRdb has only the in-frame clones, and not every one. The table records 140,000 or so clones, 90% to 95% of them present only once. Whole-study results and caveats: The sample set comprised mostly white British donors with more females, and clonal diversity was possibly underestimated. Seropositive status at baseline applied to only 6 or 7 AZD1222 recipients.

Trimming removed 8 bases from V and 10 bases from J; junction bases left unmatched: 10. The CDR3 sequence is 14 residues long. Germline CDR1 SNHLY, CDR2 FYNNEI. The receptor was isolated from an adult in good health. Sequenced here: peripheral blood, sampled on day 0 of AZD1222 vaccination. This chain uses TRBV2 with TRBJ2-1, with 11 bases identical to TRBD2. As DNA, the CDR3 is TGTGCCAGCGGTGGTGGGCTAGCGGGGGGCGAGCAGTTCTTC. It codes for CASGGGLAGGEQFF.